These 27 T cell receptor beta chains were sequenced from one sample in a study of cytomegalovirus exposure and HLA in healthy donors. Primers for the PCR totalled 60 Vbeta and 13 Jbeta. Profiled with immunoSEQ multiplex PCR; TCRdb holds only in-frame clones, not every one. The sample lists some 200,000 clones, around 68% occurring once. Sequenced: PBMCs. The receptors stem from a man between 40 and 49 years old in good health and CMV-seronegative.

V usage is TRBV6-5 and J usage is TRBJ1-1; possibly TRBD1 for D (6 bases). Per germline, CDR1 MNHEY and CDR2 SVGAGI. V was shortened by 2 bases and J by 5 bases, with 15 bases between the two germline ends. This CDR3 contains 15 residues. The CDR3 sequence: CASSYRGGARTEAFF. The CDR3 DNA follows: TGTGCCAGCAGTTACAGGGGGGGGGCGAGGACTGAAGCTTTCTTT.

Details on this clone: Additional DNA sequences in this sample encode the identical CDR3. This CDR3 is CASSPSLDYEQYF. CDR3 nucleotide sequence: TGCGCCAGCAGCCCCTCTCTAGACTACGAGCAGTACTTC. This sequence joins TRBV5-1 and TRBJ2-7; D unclear. The CDR3 sequence is 13 residues long. From germline, CDR1 is SGHRS and CDR2 YFSETQ. The V end lost 4 bases, the J end lost 3 bases, and 11 bases lay between the germline ends.

This clone was observed a few times. This chain connects TRBV7-2 to TRBJ1-5; TRBD1 might be the D (5 bases). Trimming took off 5 bases at V and 4 bases at J, with 12 bases between the two ends. The germline V gene has CDR1 SGHTA and CDR2 FQGNSA. This CDR3 spans 14 amino acids. The CDR3 region has the DNA TGTGCCAGCAGCGACCGACAGACGAATCAGCCCCAGCATTTT. Its translation is CASSDRQTNQPQHF.

The chain links TRBV6-5 to TRBJ2-6, with TRBD2 matching over 8 bases. CDR1 MNHEY and CDR2 SVGAGI come from the germline V gene. CDR3 length: 16 residues. After removal of 2 bases from V and 2 bases from J, the junction contained 2 bases not matched to a gene. CDR3 residues: CASSYRLATGANVLTF. Written as DNA, the CDR3 is TGTGCCAGCAGTTACCGACTAGCGACTGGGGCCAACGTCCTGACTTTC.

This clone was seen a handful of times. The chain joins TRBV5-1 to TRBJ2-3; TRBD2 might be the D (5 bases). CDR1 is SGHRS and CDR2 is YFSETQ in the germline V gene. This CDR3 has 15 residues. Between the trimmed V and J ends, which lost 2 bases and 0 bases, there was a span of 10 bases. The CDR3 region is CASSFEGFSTDTQYF. CDR3 nucleotides: TGCGCCAGCAGCTTCGAGGGATTTAGCACAGATACGCAGTATTTT.

This clone occurred a few times. The J gene is TRBJ2-3, the V gene TRBV19; a possible D gene is TRBD1 (5 bases). The CDR3 is made up of 12 amino acids. Germline CDR1 reads LNHDA; CDR2 reads SQIVND (reference sequence). The CDR3 reads CLKGILTDTQYF. In DNA form, the CDR3 reads TGTCTCAAGGGGATTCTCACAGATACGCAGTATTTT.

The chain is built from TRBV7-2 and TRBJ2-7; D is possibly TRBD1 (6 bases). Per the germline V gene, CDR1 is SGHTA and CDR2 is FQGNSA. V was shortened by 4 bases and J by 6 bases, with 19 bases between the two germline ends. CDR3 size: 15 residues. CDR3 residues: CASSWGRGRASEQYF. DNA for the CDR3: TGTGCCAGCAGCTGGGGAAGGGGGAGAGCTTCCGAGCAGTACTTC.

The rearrangement links TRBV28 to TRBJ2-1; TRBD2 matches at 8 bases. The germline V gene encodes CDR1 MDHEN and CDR2 SYDVKM. With V trimmed by 6 bases and J by 14 bases, 15 bases remained unmatched. The CDR3 has 14 residues. CDR3 sequence (DNA): TGTGCCAGCAGCCACGGGACTAGTAGGAGGCATAAGTTCTTC. Translation: CASSHGTSRRHKFF.

V and J are TRBV6-5 and TRBJ2-7; D perhaps matches TRBD2 (7 bases). The CDR3 is made up of 15 amino acids. Trimming took off 3 bases at V and 5 bases at J, with 17 bases between the two ends. In germline, CDR1 is MNHEY, CDR2 SVGAGI. The CDR3 loop is CASSYRGSGGNEQYF. The CDR3 coding sequence is TGTGCCAGCAGTTATAGGGGGTCGGGGGGTAACGAGCAGTACTTC.

This clone appeared once. CDR3 bases: TGCAGCGTTGGACTAGCGGGGTACGAGCAGTACTTC. It codes for CSVGLAGYEQYF. The rearrangement uses TRBV29-1 and TRBJ2-7, with 11 bases identical to TRBD2. The V segment lost 4 bases and the J segment 4 bases; nucleotides outside the gene matches: 0. Per the germline V gene, CDR1 is SQVTM and CDR2 is ANQGSEA. This CDR3 has 12 residues.

In this sample, this clone turned up once. The chain employs TRBV29-1 and TRBJ2-1; TRBD2 is a possible D gene (5 bases). Germline lookup yields CDR1 SQVTM and CDR2 ANQGSEA. V was cut by 5 bases and J by 9 bases, with 14 bases left in between. There are 12 residues in the CDR3. CDR3 bases: TGCAGCGTTATTACTAGGAGTCTTGAGCAGTTCTTC. The encoded protein is CSVITRSLEQFF.

The table lists this clone with a few counts. The rearrangement joins TRBV7-2 to TRBJ2-1; the match to TRBD2 covers 8 bases. CDR3 length: 15 residues. V dropped 2 bases and J dropped 8; count of bases not matched to a gene: 8. Germline lookup yields CDR1 SGHTA and CDR2 FQGNSA. DNA of the CDR3: TGTGCCAGCAGCTTATCGGCGGGGGGCGGCTATGAGCAGTTCTTC. Amino acid sequence: CASSLSAGGGYEQFF. Complete variable domain (other parts from reference TRBV7-2 and TRBJ2-1): GAGVSQSPSNKVTEKGKDVELRCDPISGHTALYWYRQSLGQGLEFLIYFQGNSAPDKSGLPSDRFSAERTGGSVSTLTIQRTQQEDSAVYLCASSLSAGGGYEQFFGPGTRLTVL.

The J gene is TRBJ2-5, the V gene TRBV28, with D tentatively TRBD2 (6 bases). Germline CDR1 and CDR2: MDHEN and SYDVKM. The CDR3 has 14 amino acids. V lost 7 bases and J 5 bases, leaving 17 bases between the germline ends. CDR3 bases: TGTGCCAGCAACCCGGGACTTTGGGGGGAGACCCAGTACTTC. Translated: CASNPGLWGETQYF.

This chain connects TRBV6-6 to TRBJ2-5; D may be TRBD1 (5 bases). The DNA matches TRBJ2-7 better at its end, which makes the J call doubtful. The germline V gene has CDR1 MNHNY and CDR2 SVGAGI (reference sequence). The CDR3 loop spans 12 amino acids. CDR3 region: CASTLDTYEQYF. The CDR3 nucleotides read TGTGCCAGCACCTTGGACACCTACGAGCAGTACTTC.

This sequence joins TRBV6-5 and TRBJ1-2; 11 bases are a match to TRBD1. Germline assignment: CDR1 MNHEY and CDR2 SVGAGI. J was trimmed by 8 bases and V by 5 bases; bases with no gene match: 4. The CDR3 is 13 amino acids. The CDR3 loop reads CASSRGQGAGYTF. The CDR3 bases are TGTGCCAGCAGTAGAGGACAGGGGGCGGGCTACACCTTC.

This clone was counted a few times. The genes are TRBV18 and TRBJ2-2; 7 bases map to TRBD1. The CDR3 consists of 16 residues. Germline-derived CDR1 and CDR2 are KGHSH and LQKENI. V dropped 0 bases and J dropped 6; count of bases not matched to a gene: 7. The CDR3 loop reads CASSPPRGQTSGELFF. DNA of the CDR3: TGTGCCAGCTCACCACCGAGGGGACAGACATCCGGGGAGCTGTTTTTT. Full variable domain (rest looked up from reference TRBV18 and TRBJ2-2): NAGVMQNPRHLVRRRGQEARLRCSPMKGHSHVYWYRQLPEEGLKFMVYLQKENIIDESGMPKERFSAEFPKEGPSILRIQQVVRGDSAAYFCASSPPRGQTSGELFFGEGSRLTVL.

There are a few counts of this clone. This chain uses TRBV5-5 with TRBJ1-1; TRBD1 might be the D (5 bases). The germline V gene has CDR1 SGHKS and CDR2 YYEKEE (reference sequence). This CDR3 has 17 residues. V lost 5 bases and J 3 bases, leaving 23 bases between the germline ends. The CDR3 loop reads CASSPVGGEPSYTEAFF. The CDR3 DNA follows: TGTGCCAGCAGTCCCGTGGGGGGGGAACCTAGTTACACTGAAGCTTTCTTT.

This clone was counted between two and nine times. The chain is built from TRBV7-2 and TRBJ1-2; possible D gene TRBD1, 5 bases. The CDR3 consists of 15 residues. Germline values: CDR1 SGHTA, CDR2 FQGNSA. Trimming took 0 bases from V and 4 from J, leaving 12 bases between them. The CDR3 sequence is CASSLAQATVYGYTF. The CDR3 DNA is TGTGCCAGCAGCTTAGCGCAGGCGACAGTCTATGGCTACACCTTC.

This chain joins TRBV7-8 and TRBJ2-1, with 9 nucleotides matching TRBD2. The germline gives CDR1 SGHVS, CDR2 FQNEAQ. V lost 3 bases and J lost 6; bases outside the gene matches: 12. This CDR3 has 17 amino acids. CDR3 sequence: CASSFDGLARRANEQFF. For the CDR3, the DNA is TGTGCCAGCAGCTTTGACGGACTAGCGCGGAGAGCCAATGAGCAGTTCTTC.

The V call is TRBV6-1, the J call TRBJ2-7, with D possibly matching TRBD1 (5 bases). Trimming left V 3 bases short and J 0 bases short, with 9 bases between. The CDR3 spans 14 residues. Per the germline V gene, CDR1 is MNHNS and CDR2 is SASEGT. CDR3 in DNA: TGTGCCAGCAGTGATCTTCAGGGCTCCTACGAGCAGTACTTC. Protein: CASSDLQGSYEQYF.

The chain uses TRBV27 and TRBJ2-7, with 8 bases identical to TRBD2. Germline CDR1 reads MNHEY; CDR2 reads SMNVEV (reference sequence). Losses at the gene ends were 3 bases for V and 4 bases for J; bases not matched to a gene: 8. CDR3 size: 15 residues. In nucleotides, the CDR3 is TGTGCCAGCAGTTTGGAGGTGGCGGGGGGTTACGAGCAGTACTTC. Amino acids: CASSLEVAGGYEQYF.

J is TRBJ2-7 and V is TRBV30, with 7 bases matching TRBD2. The V gene end was trimmed by 4 bases and the J gene end by 4 bases; junction bases not matched to a gene: 10. Germline V gene lookup returns CDR1 GTSNPN and CDR2 SVGIG (reference sequence). The CDR3 is made up of 14 amino acids. The CDR3 protein is CAWNSGARGYEQYF. DNA for the CDR3: TGTGCCTGGAACAGCGGGGCCCGGGGGTACGAGCAGTACTTC. Full variable domain (remainder filled in from reference TRBV30 and TRBJ2-7): SQTIHQWPATLVQPVGSPLSLECTVEGTSNPNLYWYRQAAGRGLQLLFYSVGIGQISSEVPQNLSASRPQDRQFILSSKKLLLSDSGFYLCAWNSGARGYEQYFGPGTRLTVT.

Points on this clone: One end of the junction is discordant with germline, which a read error may explain. The gene calls are TRBV7-9 and TRBJ1-4; D may be TRBD1 (6 bases). This CDR3 is built from 14 residues. CDR1 SEHNR and CDR2 FQNEAQ come from the germline V gene (reference sequence). Written as DNA, the CDR3 is TGTTCCAGCAGCATCCGGACAGAAAATGAAAAACTGTTTTTT. It is translated as CSSSIRTENEKLFF.

The chain links TRBV7-2 to TRBJ1-2; TRBD1 agrees at 7 bases. After removal of 2 bases from V and 8 bases from J, the junction contained 5 bases not matched to a gene. Per the germline V gene, CDR1 is SGHTA and CDR2 is FQGNSA. The CDR3 spans 13 residues. CDR3 amino acids: CASSLTGVRGYTF. The DNA of the CDR3 is TGTGCCAGCAGCTTAACAGGGGTGAGGGGCTACACCTTC. Looking up the rest from reference TRBV7-2 and TRBJ1-2 gives the full variable domain: GAGVSQSPSNKVTEKGKDVELRCDPISGHTALYWYRQSLGQGLEFLIYFQGNSAPDKSGLPSDRFSAERTGGSVSTLTIQRTQQEDSAVYLCASSLTGVRGYTFGSGTRLTVV.

The chain recombines TRBV5-4 with TRBJ1-6; 7 bases map to TRBD1. This CDR3 comprises 18 residues. V lost 2 bases, J lost 8 bases, and 16 bases stayed unmatched. Per the germline V gene, CDR1 is SGHNT and CDR2 is YYREEE (reference sequence). The CDR3 loop reads CASSLYKGARGSDSPLHF. The CDR3 DNA follows: TGTGCCAGCAGCTTATACAAGGGGGCGCGAGGTTCAGATTCACCCCTCCACTTT.

The J gene is TRBJ2-7, the V gene TRBV6-5; D is unclear. The CDR3 is 14 amino acids. V was pared by 0 bases and J by 2 bases, with 8 bases between. Germline V lookup: CDR1 MNHEY, CDR2 SVGAGI. DNA of the CDR3: TGTGCCAGCAGTTACTCGGCGGAAACCTACGAGCAGTACTTC. Protein product: CASSYSAETYEQYF.

The gene calls are TRBV6-1 and TRBJ1-2, with D perhaps TRBD1 (5 bases). Germline V gene sequence: CDR1 MNHNS, CDR2 SASEGT. The germline V and J ends were trimmed by 8 bases and 4 bases, with 20 bases remaining between them. The CDR3 loop spans 15 amino acids. The DNA of the CDR3 is TGTGCCAGCGGGCTGTCAGGGCAGATGGTCTATGGCTACACCTTC. It codes for CASGLSGQMVYGYTF.